This TCR beta chain was observed in a study of regulatory T cells in long-lasting Graves disease (dated by TCRdb to about 2021). With respect to the entire study: To count as having persistent Graves' disease, a patient had to have received antithyroid drug treatment for over 5 years with TSH receptor autoantibodies remaining persistently positive. Peripheral blood TCR sequencing and RNA sequencing compared persistent Graves' disease patients with newly diagnosed Graves' disease patients. The study was registered as a clinical trial and conducted in China. In the clinical cohort, patients with persistent Graves' disease had used antithyroid drugs for an average of roughly ten years. A total of around 33 samples were covered by TCR sequencing, comprising approximately 13 persistent and roughly 20 newly diagnosed Graves' disease patients. The paper as a whole reports these results and caveats: A larger number of public clonotypes was shared among persistent patients (2,741) than among newly diagnosed patients (roughly 1,000). Sequencing and analysis were restricted to the TCR beta chain. Persistent disease showed preferential use of TRBV28, TRBJ1-2 and TRBJ2-5, whereas newly diagnosed disease favored TRBV20-1 and TRBJ2-1. The authors noted that the small sample size was a limitation that may lower accuracy. Only peripheral blood was studied, because thyroid tissue, the primary lesion, was inaccessible. Persistent Graves' disease patients showed lower TCR Shannon entropy and fewer highly expanded clones than newly diagnosed patients, suggesting clonal expansion.

The receptor library was made with multiplex PCR. Sequencing instrument: Illumina HiSeq 4000. iRepertoire HTBI primers and Arm-PCR amplification of CDR3 regions were used to construct TCR beta libraries. Before sequencing, the PCR products underwent gel purification. In the original analysis: Gene usage analysis of CDR3 amino acid clonotypes relied on the approximately 60 TRBV and 14 TRBJ segments identified across samples. COPE and FqMerger were used to merge filtered high-quality paired reads into contigs. BLAST was used to align contigs to IMGT TRBV, TRBD and TRBJ reference genes, and CDR3 was defined according to IMGT. Clonotypes above 0.1% frequency were classified as highly expanded clones. Repertoire diversity was measured by Shannon entropy, and V-J evenness by the Gini coefficient. A clonotype was considered public if more than one individual shared it. In TCRdb, the public reads were trimmed at Q25 with fastp and aligned with MiXCR, with productive beta chains retained. Every entry covers one CDR3 protein and lists the most common genes and DNA from its rows. TCRdb, rather than the study authors, made the V and J calls. Present in this sample are approximately 380,000 distinct CDR3 sequences, around 21% of which were seen just once. The top ten clonotypes cover around 20% of the sample.

The CDR3 spans 15 residues, from the cysteine through the phenylalanine. The sequence is cut down to CDR3 DNA, 45 bases in frame from base 1. The trim is 3 bases for V and 0 bases for J, with a gap of 10 bases between the germline ends. CDR1 and CDR2 are drawn from the germline V gene: KGHDR, SFDVKD. Explained via the paper, the time point label denotes: persistent/refractory GD, antithyroid drugs over 5 years with positive TRAb. For both TCR sequencing and RNA sequencing, RNA was extracted from PBMCs in TRIzol. Graves' disease was diagnosed according to American Thyroid Association guidelines. Recruitment of patients was carried out at an endocrinology department in Xi'an, China. Each patient gave 7 to 9.5 milliliters of peripheral blood, collected in an EDTA anticoagulant tube. Ficoll Paque Plus density gradient separation was used to isolate PBMCs, and no further T cell sorting was done. An Agilent 2100 Bioanalyzer and agarose gel were used to check RNA quality, and a NanoDrop 2000 was used to measure RNA concentration.

Note on this clonotype: Its antigen has not been determined. No quality values exist for individual bases; no much larger clone is one base distant.

Sequenced here: peripheral blood mononuclear cells (PBMCs), sampled when the disease was refractory, from a patient treated with antithyroid drugs. The rearrangement combines TRBV24-1 with TRBJ2-5; the D segment cannot be called with confidence. The sequence was collected from a female donor with Graves disease. The CDR3 protein is CATSDTEANQETQYF. The DNA is as follows: TGTGCCACCAGTGATACAGAGGCAAACCAAGAGACCCAGTACTTC.